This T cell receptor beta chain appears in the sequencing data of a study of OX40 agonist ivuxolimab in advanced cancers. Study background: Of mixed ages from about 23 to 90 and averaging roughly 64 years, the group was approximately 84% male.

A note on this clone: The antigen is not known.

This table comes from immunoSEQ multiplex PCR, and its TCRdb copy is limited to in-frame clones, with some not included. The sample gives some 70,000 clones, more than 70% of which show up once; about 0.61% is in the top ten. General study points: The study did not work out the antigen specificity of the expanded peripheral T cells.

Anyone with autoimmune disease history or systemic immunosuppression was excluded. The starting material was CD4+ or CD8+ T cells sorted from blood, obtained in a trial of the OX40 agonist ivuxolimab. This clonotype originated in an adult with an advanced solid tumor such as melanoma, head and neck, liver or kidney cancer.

This CDR3 is CASSQVAGVAKNIQYF. Written as DNA, the CDR3 is TGTGCCAGCAGCCAAGTAGCGGGGGTGGCCAAAAACATTCAGTACTTC. V usage is TRBV4-2 and J usage is TRBJ2-4; 9 nucleotides line up with TRBD2. Trimming removed 1 base from V and 1 base from J; junction bases left unmatched: 2. The CDR3 length is 16 residues. Germline CDR1 and CDR2: LGHNA and YNFKEQ.